Each of the 18 T cell receptor beta chains below was sequenced from the same sample in a study of T cells in Graves' hyperthyroidism and ophthalmopathy. The investigators amplified TCR beta CDR3 regions from RNA transcripts. A set of HTBI primers served as the primers for a first-round RT-PCR of the TCR CDR3. Using its own MiXCR run on the multiplex PCR reads, TCRdb lists one record per CDR3 protein. The sample has hundreds of thousands of distinct CDR3 sequences, 15% to 18% seen once; the top ten hold roughly 15%. What was sequenced was blood. The receptors here all came from a woman aged 18-29 years with Graves' hyperthyroidism.

This clonotype was detected only a few times. V gene TRBV20-1 combines with J gene TRBJ2-7; 11 bases are a match to TRBD1. The ends lost 2 bases at V and 6 bases at J; junction bases unmatched: 6. Germline V gene data show CDR1 as DFQATT and CDR2 as SNEGSKA (reference sequence). This CDR3 spans 14 amino acids. CDR3 nucleotide sequence: TGCAGTGCTAGAAGCTACGGGACAGGGGGCGAGCAGTACTTC. It specifies CSARSYGTGGEQYF.

The rearrangement uses TRBV5-4 and TRBJ1-1; D is unresolved. The CDR3 consists of 14 residues. Trimming stripped 4 bases from V and 1 base from J, with 11 bases between. Germline CDR1 and CDR2: SGHNT and YYREEE (reference sequence). Here the CDR3 DNA reads TGTGCCAGCAGCAAGAGACGGGAGAACACTGAAGCTTTCTTT. Its translation is CASSKRRENTEAFF.

This chain uses TRBV4-1 with TRBJ2-1, with 12 bases identical to TRBD2. V gave up 1 base and J gave up 8 bases; unmatched junction bases: 3. Germline CDR1 is MGHRA and CDR2 is YSYEKL. The CDR3 extends over 15 amino acids. The CDR3 coding sequence is TGCGCCAGCAGCCAAGTGCTAGCGGGAGGGGATGAGCAGTTCTTC. This encodes CASSQVLAGGDEQFF.

Comment on this clonotype: A read error may account for a junction end that differs from germline. The gene calls are TRBV11-2 and TRBJ2-1; no reliable D call. The CDR3 contains 16 residues. Germline V gene data show CDR1 as SGHAT and CDR2 as FQNNGV. The CDR3 reads CASSAHGISSYNELFF. In nucleotides, the CDR3 is TGTGCCAGCAGCGCCCATGGGATTAGTTCCTACAATGAGCTGTTCTTC.

This clonotype was found a few times. The rearrangement links TRBV6-1 to TRBJ1-1; 9 bases agree with TRBD1. Germline CDR1 and CDR2: MNHNS and SASEGT. The ends lost 10 bases at V and 3 bases at J; junction bases unmatched: 9. The CDR3 loop spans 14 amino acids. In DNA, the CDR3 is TGTGCCATACAGGGGGCGGACTTGGACACTGAAGCTTTCTTT. As protein: CAIQGADLDTEAFF.

This clonotype was seen many times. The V call is TRBV12-3 or TRBV12-4, the J call TRBJ2-1; D is perhaps TRBD1 or TRBD2 (5 bases each). CDR3 length: 14 residues. Deletions cut 4 bases from V and 12 bases from J, with 19 bases between. The CDR3 reads CASSSPGPTRVQFF. In DNA form, the CDR3 reads TGTGCCAGCAGTTCCCCGGGACCTACGAGGGTGCAGTTCTTC.

This clonotype was detected ten times or more. The V call is TRBV28, the J call TRBJ1-1, with TRBD1 as a possible D gene (6 bases). This CDR3 region has 16 residues. Trimming pared 4 bases from V and 4 bases from J, leaving 19 bases between. The V gene's germline CDR1 is MDHEN and CDR2 SYDVKM. CDR3 DNA sequence: TGTGCCAGCAGTTCTGTGGCACAGGGATTGGTCACTGAAGCTTTCTTT. Its protein is CASSSVAQGLVTEAFF. The whole variable domain, remainder taken from reference TRBV28 and TRBJ1-1, is DVKVTQSSRYLVKRTGEKVFLECVQDMDHENMFWYRQDPGLGLRLIYFSYDVKMKEKGDIPEGYSVSREKKERFSLILESASTNQTSMYLCASSSVAQGLVTEAFFGQGTRLTVV.

CDR3 sequence: CASSPRISYNEQFF. CDR3 sequence (DNA): TGTGCCAGCAGTCCTAGAATTTCCTACAATGAGCAGTTCTTC. The rearrangement uses TRBV28 and TRBJ2-1; D is unclear. CDR1 MDHEN and CDR2 SYDVKM come from the germline V gene. V gave up 5 bases and J gave up 1 base, with 9 bases separating them. The CDR3 is made up of 14 amino acids.

This clonotype was recorded at least ten times. The rearrangement uses TRBV20-1 and TRBJ2-3, with D perhaps TRBD2 (5 bases). The CDR3 spans 12 residues. The V gene's germline CDR1 is DFQATT and CDR2 SNEGSKA (reference sequence). With 7 bases removed from V and 2 bases from J, the gap between germline ends came to 10 bases. Here the CDR3 reads CSVAGFTDTQYF. CDR3 sequence (DNA): TGCAGTGTTGCGGGTTTCACAGATACGCAGTATTTT.

The rearrangement joins TRBV7-9 to TRBJ2-3, with 9 bases fitting TRBD2. CDR1 is SEHNR and CDR2 is FQNEAQ in the germline V gene (reference sequence). This CDR3 has 16 amino acids. The trim removed 6 bases at V and 2 bases at J, leaving 9 bases unmatched. CDR3 sequence: CASSTGGGGFTDTQYF. For the CDR3, the DNA is TGTGCCAGCAGTACCGGCGGGGGGGGGTTCACAGATACGCAGTATTTT.

This clonotype was picked up a small number of times. J is TRBJ1-3 and V is TRBV2, with D uncertain. Per germline, CDR1 SNHLY and CDR2 FYNNEI. CDR3 size: 15 residues. Trimming shortened V by 7 bases and J by 2 bases, and 15 bases separated the two germline ends. The CDR3 DNA reads TGTGCCAGCACCGCAGAGAGTCTGCCTGGAAACACCATATATTTT. This gives the protein CASTAESLPGNTIYF. The full variable domain, rest sourced from reference TRBV2 and TRBJ1-3, is EPEVTQTPSHQVTQMGQEVILRCVPISNHLYFYWYRQILGQKVEFLVSFYNNEISEKSEIFDDQFSVERPDGSNFTLKIRSTKLEDSAMYFCASTAESLPGNTIYFGEGSWLTVV.

Many counts were recorded for this clonotype. The J gene is TRBJ1-2, the V gene TRBV15; D not resolved. CDR3 length: 14 amino acids. Per germline, CDR1 LNHNV and CDR2 YYDKDF (reference sequence). Trimming pared 0 bases from V and 4 bases from J, leaving 9 bases between. The CDR3 here is CATSRDRGRYGYTF. The CDR3 DNA is TGTGCCACCAGCAGAGATCGAGGACGCTATGGCTACACCTTC.

This clonotype was counted ten times or more. The rearrangement joins TRBV12-3 or TRBV12-4 to TRBJ1-2, with D hard to call. This CDR3 spans 14 amino acids. The germline V and J ends were trimmed by 3 bases and 3 bases, with 11 bases remaining between them. Here the CDR3 DNA reads TGTGCCAGCAGTTTCAATCGGGCAGACTATGGCTACACCTTC. This codes for CASSFNRADYGYTF.

The table lists this clonotype with many counts. The rearrangement uses TRBV18 and TRBJ1-4, with 8 bases identical to TRBD1. Germline lookup yields CDR1 KGHSH and CDR2 LQKENI. The CDR3 covers 14 residues. Trimming at V came to 3 bases and at J to 8 bases, leaving 5 bases not matched to a gene. CDR3 sequence: CASSPSRGREKLFF. DNA for the CDR3: TGTGCCAGCTCACCTTCCAGGGGGCGAGAAAAACTGTTTTTT.

This clonotype was observed at least ten times. This sequence joins TRBV28 and TRBJ2-6; unclear D gene. The CDR3 covers 19 residues. Germline V lookup: CDR1 MDHEN, CDR2 SYDVKM. The ends were cut back, 5 bases at V and 0 bases at J, with 20 bases in the middle. The DNA for the CDR3 is TGTGCCAGCAGTCGACTCCTAGGGCTGGCTCCCTCTGGGGCCAACGTCCTGACTTTC. This translates into CASSRLLGLAPSGANVLTF. Drawing the rest from reference TRBV28 and TRBJ2-6, the complete variable domain is DVKVTQSSRYLVKRTGEKVFLECVQDMDHENMFWYRQDPGLGLRLIYFSYDVKMKEKGDIPEGYSVSREKKERFSLILESASTNQTSMYLCASSRLLGLAPSGANVLTFGAGSRLTVL.

This clonotype has at least ten counts. The chain recombines TRBV11-3 with TRBJ1-1, with unresolved D. The germline V gene has CDR1 SGHNT and CDR2 YENEEA. V was pared by 5 bases and J by 6 bases, with 13 bases between. The CDR3 is made up of 13 amino acids. CDR3 loop: CASSVSVYAEAFF. The CDR3 nucleotides are TGTGCCAGCAGCGTGTCGGTTTACGCTGAAGCTTTCTTT.

The chain combines TRBV10-1 with TRBJ1-1; D ambiguous. V was clipped by 2 bases and J by 1 base, with 5 bases between them. The length of the CDR3 is 13 residues. Germline V gene data show CDR1 as WNHNN and CDR2 as SYGVQD (reference sequence). CDR3 in DNA: TGCGCCAGCAGTGAGCCGGGGAACACTGAAGCTTTCTTT. It encodes CASSEPGNTEAFF.

The V call is TRBV19, the J call TRBJ1-4, with D hard to call. Germline V gene lookup returns CDR1 LNHDA and CDR2 SQIVND (reference sequence). The CDR3 is 18 amino acids. The V end was cut by 2 bases, the J end by 0 bases, with 16 bases between. CDR3 sequence reads: CASSIRTTGVSTNEKLFF. The CDR3 bases are TGTGCCAGTAGTATACGCACGACCGGCGTTTCAACTAATGAAAAACTGTTTTTT.